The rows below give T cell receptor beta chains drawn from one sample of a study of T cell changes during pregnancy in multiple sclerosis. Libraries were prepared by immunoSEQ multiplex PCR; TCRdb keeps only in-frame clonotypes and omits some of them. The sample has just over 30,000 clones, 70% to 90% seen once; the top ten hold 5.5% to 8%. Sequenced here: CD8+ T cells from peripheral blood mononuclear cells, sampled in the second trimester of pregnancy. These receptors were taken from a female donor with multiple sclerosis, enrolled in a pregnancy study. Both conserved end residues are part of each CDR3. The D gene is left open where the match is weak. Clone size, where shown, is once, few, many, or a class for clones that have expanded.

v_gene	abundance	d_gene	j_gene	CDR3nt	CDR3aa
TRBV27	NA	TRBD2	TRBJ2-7	TGTGCCAGCAGTTTACTAGCGGGAGAAGGCTACGAGCAGTACTTC	CASSLLAGEGYEQYF
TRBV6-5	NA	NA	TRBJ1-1	TGTGCCAGCAGTTACATTGGGAGTGGAACTGAAGCTTTCTTT	CASSYIGSGTEAFF
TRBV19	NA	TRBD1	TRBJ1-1	TGTGCCAGTGATAGGGGGCAGGTTGACACTGAAGCTTTCTTT	CASDRGQVDTEAFF
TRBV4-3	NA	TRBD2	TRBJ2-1	TGCGCCAGCAGCCAAGTCCTTGCGGGAGACTACAATGAGCAGTTCTTC	CASSQVLAGDYNEQFF
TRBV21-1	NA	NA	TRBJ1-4	TGTGCCAGCATCATACAGGGGAATAATGAAAAACTGTTTTTT	CASIIQGNNEKLFF
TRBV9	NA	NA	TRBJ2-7	TGTGCCAGCAGCGTAGATCCAGTCTCCTACGAGCAGTACTTC	CASSVDPVSYEQYF
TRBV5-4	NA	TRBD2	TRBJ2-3	TGTGCCAGCAGCTTGGTACTAGCGGAAGAAGATACGCAGTATTTT	CASSLVLAEEDTQYF
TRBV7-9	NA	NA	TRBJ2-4	TGTGCCAGCAGCCCCTCCGCAGGGAATTTGGACATTCAGTACTTC	CASSPSAGNLDIQYF
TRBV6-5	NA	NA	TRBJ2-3	TGTGCCAGCAGTTCGAAAGGGGCAGATACGCAGTATTTT	CASSSKGADTQYF
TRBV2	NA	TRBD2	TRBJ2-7	TGTGCCAGCAGTGAACCCTGGACTAGCGGGACCCTCTACGAGCAGTACTTC	CASSEPWTSGTLYEQYF
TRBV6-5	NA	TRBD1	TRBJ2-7	TGTGCCAGCAGTTACGGGGACAGGGTCTACGAGCAGTACTTC	CASSYGDRVYEQYF
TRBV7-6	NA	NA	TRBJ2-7	TGTGCCAGCAAGGGGGAGGGGAACGAGCAGTACTTC	CASKGEGNEQYF
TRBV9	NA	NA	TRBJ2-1	TGTGCCAGCAGCGTAGCCCACTGGTACAATGAGCAGTTCTTC	CASSVAHWYNEQFF
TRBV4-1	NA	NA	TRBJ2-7	TGCGCCAGCAGCCAAGATTCAGGGTGGGACTACGAGCAGTACTTC	CASSQDSGWDYEQYF
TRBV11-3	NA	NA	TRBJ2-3	TGTGCCAGCAGCTTGAGAACCCCATCGGATACGCAGTATTTT	CASSLRTPSDTQYF
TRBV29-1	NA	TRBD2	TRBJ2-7	TGCAGCGTTGAGACTAGCGGTATCTCCTACGAGCAGTACTTC	CSVETSGISYEQYF
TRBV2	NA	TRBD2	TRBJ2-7	TGTGCCAGCAGTATTAGCGGGAGGGACAACGAGCAGTACTTC	CASSISGRDNEQYF
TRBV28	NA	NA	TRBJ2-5	TGTGCCAGCAGTACGGACCAAGAGACCCAGTACTTC	CASSTDQETQYF
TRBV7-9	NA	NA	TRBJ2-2	TGTGCCAGCAGCTCCCTGACACGAAACACCGGGGAGCTGTTTTTT	CASSSLTRNTGELFF
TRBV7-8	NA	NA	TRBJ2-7	TGTGCCAGCAGCTTAGCTGGGGCAGGACCCGCCTACGAGCAGTACTTC	CASSLAGAGPAYEQYF
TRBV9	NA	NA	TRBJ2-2	TGTGCCAGCAGCGTAGACGGCGGAGGGGTCACCGGGGAGCTGTTTTTT	CASSVDGGGVTGELFF
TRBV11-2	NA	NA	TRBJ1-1	TGTGCCAGCAGCTTAACAGGAGAAGCTTTCTTT	CASSLTGEAFF
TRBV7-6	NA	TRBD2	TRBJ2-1	TGTGCCAGCACCGGACTAGCTAAAAGTAATGAGCAGTTCTTC	CASTGLAKSNEQFF
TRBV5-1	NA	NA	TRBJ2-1	TGCGCCAGCAGAGACAGCTCCTACAATGAGCAGTTCTTC	CASRDSSYNEQFF
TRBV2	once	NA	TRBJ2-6	TGTGCCAGCAGCGACAGGATGAGGTGGGCCAACGTCCTGACTTTC	CASSDRMRWANVLTF
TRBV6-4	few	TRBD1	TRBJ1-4	TGTGCCAGCAGTGCTACAGGGGAACCTAATGAAAAACTGTTTTTT	CASSATGEPNEKLFF